The 4 T cell receptor beta chains in this list originate from one sample, sequenced in a study of blood T cells in healthy people across ages. A sample-barcoded 5' primer and a J-beta primer mix were used in a second PCR of roughly 6 to 11 cycles. TCRdb reprocessed the 5' RACE reads via MiXCR and lists one record per CDR3 protein. The data show fewer than 750,000 distinct CDR3 sequences, more than 45% seen once. Sequences were obtained from blood. Receptor source: a woman aged 80 or over in good health.

This clonotype was seen at least ten times. This chain links TRBV29-1 with TRBJ2-3; D not resolved. Germline CDR1 reads SQVTM; CDR2 reads ANQGSEA. Deletions cut 0 bases from V and 4 bases from J, with 5 bases between. The CDR3 consists of 12 residues. This CDR3 is CSVEDSADTQYF. The DNA of the CDR3 is TGCAGCGTTGAAGACTCGGCAGATACGCAGTATTTT.

This clonotype was picked up many times. Just one base apart from a much larger clone, this may be a read error. The rearrangement uses TRBV6-5 and TRBJ2-5; D perhaps matches TRBD1 (5 bases). This CDR3 region has 13 residues. V shed 0 bases and J shed 11 bases, with 13 bases lying between them. Per germline, CDR1 MNHEY and CDR2 SVGAGI. As DNA, the CDR3 is TGTGCCAGCAGTTACTCGTGGGGCGATGAGCAGTACTTC. This translates into CASSYSWGDEQYF.

This clonotype was seen many times. The rearrangement links TRBV3-1 to TRBJ2-1; D gene ambiguous. This CDR3 has 11 residues. Germline CDR1 is LGHDT and CDR2 is YNNKEL (reference sequence). V gave up 4 bases and J gave up 6 bases, with 4 bases separating them. The CDR3 here is CASSRVNEQFF. The CDR3 DNA reads TGTGCCAGCAGCCGAGTCAATGAGCAGTTCTTC.

V and J are TRBV28 and TRBJ2-1; 11 bases map to TRBD2. The CDR3 spans 15 residues. The V gene end was trimmed by 2 bases and the J gene end by 8 bases; junction bases not matched to a gene: 5. CDR1 is MDHEN and CDR2 is SYDVKM in the germline V gene. The CDR3 loop reads CASSLPSGGQHEQFF. The CDR3 DNA sequence: TGTGCCAGCAGTTTACCTAGCGGGGGGCAACATGAGCAGTTCTTC.